This T cell receptor beta chain is drawn from a study of cytomegalovirus exposure and HLA in healthy donors. The study's findings and limits: Among the CMV-associated chains, a few were confirmed in vitro as specific for CMV antigens. Analysis performed later showed TCR beta chains linked to HLA being more clonally expanded than equally common others. Donor immune exposure was known only as CMV serostatus.

PCR primers comprised 60 Vbeta and 13 Jbeta primers. Libraries were prepared by immunoSEQ multiplex PCR; TCRdb keeps only in-frame clonotypes and omits some of them. The sample holds 150,000 to 200,000 clones, around four fifths seen once. About this clone: The antigen is unknown.

The receptor was isolated from a young man in good health and CMV-seronegative. Sequences were obtained from PBMCs.

CDR3 sequence: CASSQGLSTEAFF. CDR3 in DNA: TGCGCCAGCAGCCAAGGTCTGAGCACTGAAGCTTTCTTT. V usage is TRBV4-1 and J usage is TRBJ1-1, with no clear D. The CDR3 extends over 13 amino acids. V shed 1 base and J shed 4 bases, with 7 bases lying between them. CDR1 and CDR2 (germline): MGHRA, YSYEKL.